This is a list of T cell receptor beta chains from one sample in a study of blood T cell repertoires in COVID-19. Here immunoSEQ multiplex PCR was the method, and the copy in TCRdb shows in-frame clones only, minus some. The sample gives about 240,000 clones, about 80% of which show up once; over 7.5% is in the top ten. The sequenced sample consisted of peripheral blood. These receptor sequences come from a woman over 75 with acute or convalescent COVID-19. CDR3s include the opening cysteine and the closing phenylalanine or tryptophan. Fields, in order: clone size, V gene, CDR3 length, CDR3 protein. A row's size may be missing; if present it is once, few, many or a size class.

.,TRBV2,17,CASSPPNRGNPPGELFF
.,TRBV28,16,CASSSAGQGGNYGYTF
.,TRBV28,11,CASSPTGEQFF
.,TRBV3-1/TRBV3-2,17,CASSRTSGGTSTDTQYF
once,TRBV9,14,CASSGGTGTGELFF
.,TRBV28,12,CASEQGNYGYTF
.,TRBV21-1,16,CASSKEGTGPNTEAFF
.,TRBV11-2,16,CASSLVVTGSGNTIYF
.,TRBV20-1,13,CSASGREGEKLFF
.,TRBV7-2,14,CTSSLLYSNNEQFF
.,TRBV2,15,CASSQDRGWADTQYF
.,TRBV3-1/TRBV3-2,16,CASSRQGDSMNTEAFF
.,TRBV28,17,CASKPHPGQGSFQPQHF
.,TRBV5-1,13,CASSLPSSYEQYF
.,TRBV5-1,16,CASSLVGTGTTDTQYF
.,TRBV2,13,CASSGQGHTEAFF
.,TRBV28,12,CASSRQGGEQYF
.,TRBV7-2,12,CASTLPTDTQYF
once,TRBV19,14,CASRNDRGNGELFF
.,TRBV7-2,15,CASSLGSPPGYGYTF
.,TRBV14,15,CASSPRQGPQETQYF
once,TRBV24-1,12,CATSDGLYGYTF
.,TRBV18,13,CASSPGRGDEQFF
.,TRBV3-1/TRBV3-2,14,CASSQDYRAPGYTF
.,TRBV11-2,16,CASSLAGQSSSYEQYF
.,TRBV10-3,16,CAISEVKATENYGYTF
few,TRBV10-1,14,CASSVRVAAHEQYF
.,TRBV3-1/TRBV3-2,17,CASSQYNGGAGTGELFF
.,TRBV9,14,CASSSSISSEKLFF
.,TRBV5-1,15,CASSLEGAAYNEQFF
.,TRBV25-1,13,CASTRGWFDEQYF
.,TRBV6-5,12,CATSKLVGELFF
few,TRBV12-3/TRBV12-4,13,CASSFHTNQPQHF
.,TRBV12-3/TRBV12-4,12,CASGREVETQYF
.,TRBV5-1,12,CASSSSGDGYTF
.,TRBV25-1,17,CASSRRGGLPSTDTQYF
.,TRBV7-8,18,CASSLGQGGTSGANVLTF
.,TRBV2,13,CASSDSRVQPQHF
.,TRBV2,15,CASKGQSTTNEKLFF
.,TRBV2,14,CASRRRALNTEAFF
.,TRBV19,16,CASSIGAEGAGYEQYF
.,TRBV7-2,12,CASSLGGREQFF
.,TRBV2,12,CASMGQGNEQFF
.,TRBV6-5,15,CATASGGAVYNEQFF
.,TRBV5-6,15,CASSEAGAQGQPQHF
once,TRBV5-8,13,CASRSTAGTEAFF
.,TRBV7-6,16,CASSPSGGLPQETQYF
.,TRBV12-3/TRBV12-4,13,CASRTDSKFEAFF
.,TRBV5-6,16,CASSTHDSSAVYEQYF
.,TRBV5-5,18,CASSLVYRPSGETYGYTF